This T cell receptor (beta chain) derives from a study of CD8 T cells in ankylosing spondylitis. The table lists this clonotype with many counts. By quantitative 5'-RACE with molecular barcodes, the TCR beta libraries were made. Via MiXCR, TCRdb re-called the 5' RACE reads, giving one row per CDR3 protein. The profile shows 100,000 to 150,000 distinct CDR3 sequences, 9.5% to 12% of them singletons. The sequence derives from a female donor with ankylosing spondylitis or in good health (not recorded which). Sequencing used blood, either unsorted or a sorted T cell fraction (not recorded which).

DNA for the CDR3: TGTGCCAGCAGCTTAGACCGCAAATTGTCCCGGGGAGGAGAGACCCAGTACTTC. Its protein is CASSLDRKLSRGGETQYF. The rearrangement links TRBV11-2 to TRBJ2-5; the D gene is possibly TRBD2 (6 bases). The CDR3 is 18 amino acids. Trimming left V 0 bases short and J 4 bases short, with 21 bases between. Per the germline V gene, CDR1 is SGHAT and CDR2 is FQNNGV.